This T cell receptor (beta chain) was captured by sequencing in a study of T cell responses to AZD1222 COVID-19 vaccine. Study summary: Both about-4-week and about-12-week second-dose recipients were combined. General study points: Repertoire sampling happened only post peak T cell response. Spike-specific TCR breadth and depth were elevated following two AZD1222 doses. Females outnumbered males among donors, who were mostly white British; clonal diversity was possibly underestimated.

Assay: immunoSEQ multiplex PCR; the TCRdb copy retains only in-frame clones and omits some. The table includes 150,000 to 200,000 clones, less than 95% detected once. Germline CDR1 and CDR2: SGHDN and FVKESK. V lost 0 bases and J lost 6, with 7 bases in between. There are 13 residues in the CDR3. Comment on this clone: Its specificity is unknown.

V gene TRBV14 combines with J gene TRBJ2-3; D is ambiguous. The sample was peripheral blood, taken on day 0 of AZD1222 vaccination. The source is an adult in good health. The CDR3 nucleotides are TGTGCCAGCAGCCAAGAGCTCAGGGATACGCAGTATTTT. Translation: CASSQELRDTQYF.